This T cell receptor beta chain comes out of a study of T-cell memory formation after mild COVID-19. Each CDR3 protein is one row after TCRdb ran MiXCR on the 5' RACE reads. In the table there are roughly 28,000 distinct CDR3 sequences, approximately 12% of which are singletons. This clonotype was recorded at least ten times. The CDR3 totals 16 residues. CDR1 is LGHNA, CDR2 YSLEER, per germline. The V gene lost 0 bases and the J gene lost 2 bases, with 8 bases spanning the gap. The chain employs TRBV4-3 and TRBJ2-6; D is unresolved. The source of this sequence is an adult woman who had mild COVID-19 (a few samples of this study predate the infection). Cell type and time point are not known. The sample consisted of PBMCs or a T cell subset sorted from them (not recorded which). In DNA, the CDR3 is TGCGCCAGCAGCCAAGATACCCAGACTGGGGCCAACGTCCTGACTTTC. It encodes CASSQDTQTGANVLTF.